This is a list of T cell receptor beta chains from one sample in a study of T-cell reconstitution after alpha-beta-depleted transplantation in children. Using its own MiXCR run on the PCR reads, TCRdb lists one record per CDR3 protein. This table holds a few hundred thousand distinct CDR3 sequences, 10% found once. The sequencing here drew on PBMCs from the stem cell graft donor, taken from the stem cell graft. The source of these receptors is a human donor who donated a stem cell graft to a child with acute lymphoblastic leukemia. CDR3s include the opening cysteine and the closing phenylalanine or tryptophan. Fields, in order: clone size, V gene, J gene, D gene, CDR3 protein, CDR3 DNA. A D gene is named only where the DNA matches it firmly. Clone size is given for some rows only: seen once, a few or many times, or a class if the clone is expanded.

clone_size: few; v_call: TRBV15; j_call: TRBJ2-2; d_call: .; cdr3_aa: CATRNQAKGHLSTGELFF; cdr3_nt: TGTGCCACCCGAAACCAAGCTAAGGGACACCTCAGCACCGGGGAGCTGTTTTTT
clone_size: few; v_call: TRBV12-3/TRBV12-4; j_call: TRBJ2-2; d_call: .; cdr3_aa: CASSQRPNTGELFF; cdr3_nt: TGTGCCAGCAGCCAGCGGCCGAACACCGGGGAGCTGTTTTTT
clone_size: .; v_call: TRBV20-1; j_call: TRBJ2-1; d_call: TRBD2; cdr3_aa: CSARPSGWAYNEQFF; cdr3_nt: TGCAGTGCCCGACCTAGCGGGTGGGCGTACAATGAGCAGTTCTTC
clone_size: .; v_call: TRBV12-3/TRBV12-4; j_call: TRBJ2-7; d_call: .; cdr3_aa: CASSLAEVRQYF; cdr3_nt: TGTGCCAGCAGTTTAGCGGAGGTTCGGCAGTACTTC
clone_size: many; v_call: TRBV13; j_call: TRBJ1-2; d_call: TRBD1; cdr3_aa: CASSVRDRVGYGYTF; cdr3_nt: TGTGCCAGCAGCGTCCGGGACAGGGTGGGCTATGGCTACACCTTC
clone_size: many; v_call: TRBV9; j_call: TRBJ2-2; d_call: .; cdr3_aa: CASSPQSGELFF; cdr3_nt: TGTGCCAGCAGCCCCCAATCCGGGGAGCTGTTTTTT
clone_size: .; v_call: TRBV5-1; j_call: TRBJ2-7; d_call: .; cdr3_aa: CASSLGRDTYEQYF; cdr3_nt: TGCGCCAGCAGCTTGGGGCGGGACACCTACGAGCAGTACTTC
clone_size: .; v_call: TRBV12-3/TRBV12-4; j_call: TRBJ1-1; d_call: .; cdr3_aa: CASSPDNRRPNTEAFF; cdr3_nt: TGTGCCAGCAGTCCCGATAACAGGAGACCGAACACTGAAGCTTTCTTT
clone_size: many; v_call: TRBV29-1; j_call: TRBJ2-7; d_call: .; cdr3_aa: CSVEEGGVHEQYF; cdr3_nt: TGCAGCGTTGAGGAGGGGGGAGTCCACGAGCAGTACTTC
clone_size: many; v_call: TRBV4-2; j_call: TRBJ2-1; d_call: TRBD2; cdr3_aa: CASSQAVGLAGPPSYNEQFF; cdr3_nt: TGTGCCAGCAGCCAGGCGGTGGGACTAGCGGGGCCCCCTTCCTACAATGAGCAGTTCTTC
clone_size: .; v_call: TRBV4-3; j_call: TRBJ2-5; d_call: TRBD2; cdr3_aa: CASSPATSGETQYF; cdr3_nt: TGCGCCAGCAGCCCGGCGACTAGCGGAGAGACCCAGTACTTC
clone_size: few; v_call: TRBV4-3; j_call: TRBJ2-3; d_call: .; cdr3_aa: CASSLLVEGTDTQYF; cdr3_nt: TGCGCCAGCAGCCTCTTGGTAGAGGGCACAGATACGCAGTATTTT
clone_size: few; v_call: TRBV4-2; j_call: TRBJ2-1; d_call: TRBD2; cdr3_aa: CASSQESLGLAGDSYNEQFF; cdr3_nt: TGTGCCAGCAGCCAAGAATCCCTCGGGCTAGCGGGGGACTCCTACAATGAGCAGTTCTTC
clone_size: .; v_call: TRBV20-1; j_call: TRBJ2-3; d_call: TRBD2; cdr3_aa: CSARDRTSGSLGDTQYF; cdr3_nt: TGCAGTGCTAGAGATCGGACTAGCGGGAGCTTGGGGGATACGCAGTATTTT
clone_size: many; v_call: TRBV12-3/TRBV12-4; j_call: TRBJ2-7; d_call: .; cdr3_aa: CASSLWGDEQYF; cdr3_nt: TGTGCCAGCAGTTTATGGGGAGACGAGCAGTACTTC
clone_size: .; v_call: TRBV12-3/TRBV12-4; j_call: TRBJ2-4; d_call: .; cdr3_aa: CASTPAGFKNIQYF; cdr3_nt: TGTGCCAGCACCCCAGCTGGGTTTAAAAACATTCAGTACTTC
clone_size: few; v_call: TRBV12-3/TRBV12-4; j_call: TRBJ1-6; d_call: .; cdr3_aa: CASSLGSGSTPPLHF; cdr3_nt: TGTGCCAGCAGTTTGGGTTCAGGATCGACCCCACCCCTCCACTTT
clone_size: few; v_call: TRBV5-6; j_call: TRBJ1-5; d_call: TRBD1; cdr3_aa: CASSLGTGWSNQPQHF; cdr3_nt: TGTGCCAGCAGCCTGGGGACAGGGTGGAGCAATCAGCCCCAGCATTTT
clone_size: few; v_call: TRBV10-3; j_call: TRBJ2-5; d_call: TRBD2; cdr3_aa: CAISPGTRLETQYF; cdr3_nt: TGTGCCATCAGTCCCGGGACTAGGCTGGAGACCCAGTACTTC
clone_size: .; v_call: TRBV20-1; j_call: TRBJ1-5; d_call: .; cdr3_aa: CSARSRDSNQPQHF; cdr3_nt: TGCAGTGCTCGATCCCGGGACAGCAATCAGCCCCAGCATTTT
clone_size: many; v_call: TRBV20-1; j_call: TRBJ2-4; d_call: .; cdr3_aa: CSARDEGLAKNIQYF; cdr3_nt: TGCAGTGCTAGAGATGAGGGACTAGCCAAAAACATTCAGTACTTC
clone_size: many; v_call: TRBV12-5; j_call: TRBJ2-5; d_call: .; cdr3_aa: CASGISLEETQYF; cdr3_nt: TGTGCTAGTGGAATCAGCCTAGAGGAGACCCAGTACTTC
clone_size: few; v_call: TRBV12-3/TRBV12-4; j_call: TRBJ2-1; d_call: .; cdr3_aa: CASRLGGLKQFF; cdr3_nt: TGTGCCAGCAGGTTAGGGGGACTTAAGCAGTTCTTC
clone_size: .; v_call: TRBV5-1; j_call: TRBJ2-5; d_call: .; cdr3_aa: CASSSPGGRQETQYF; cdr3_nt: TGCGCCAGCAGCTCCCCAGGAGGGAGGCAAGAGACCCAGTACTTC
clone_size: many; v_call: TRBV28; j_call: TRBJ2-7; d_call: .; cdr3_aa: CASSLFRGSLSSYEQYF; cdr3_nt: TGTGCCAGCAGTTTATTTCGAGGTTCTTTGAGCTCCTACGAGCAGTACTTC
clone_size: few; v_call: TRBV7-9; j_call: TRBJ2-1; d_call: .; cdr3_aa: CASTRDWNEQFF; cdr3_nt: TGTGCCAGCACCCGGGACTGGAATGAGCAGTTCTTC
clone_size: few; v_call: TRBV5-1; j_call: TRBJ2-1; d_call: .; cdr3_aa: CASTPSHQHNEQFF; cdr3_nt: TGCGCCAGCACCCCGAGCCACCAGCACAATGAGCAGTTCTTC
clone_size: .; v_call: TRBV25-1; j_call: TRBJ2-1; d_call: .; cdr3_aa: CASSSRLPPYNEQFF; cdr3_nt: TGTGCCAGCAGTTCGCGGCTACCCCCCTACAATGAGCAGTTCTTC
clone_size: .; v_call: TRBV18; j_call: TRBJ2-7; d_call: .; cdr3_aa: CASSRVGTYEQYF; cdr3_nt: TGTGCCAGCTCACGGGTCGGCACCTACGAGCAGTACTTC
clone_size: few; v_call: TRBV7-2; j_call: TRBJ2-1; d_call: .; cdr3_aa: CASRLHNEQFF; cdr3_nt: TGTGCCAGCAGGTTACACAATGAGCAGTTCTTC
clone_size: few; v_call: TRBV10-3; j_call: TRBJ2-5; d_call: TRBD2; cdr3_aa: CAISESLAGQETQYF; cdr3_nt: TGTGCCATCAGTGAGTCCCTAGCGGGCCAAGAGACCCAGTACTTC
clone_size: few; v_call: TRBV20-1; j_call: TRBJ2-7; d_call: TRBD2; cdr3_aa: CSALAGSSYEQYF; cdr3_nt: TGCAGTGCTCTAGCGGGTTCCTCCTACGAGCAGTACTTC
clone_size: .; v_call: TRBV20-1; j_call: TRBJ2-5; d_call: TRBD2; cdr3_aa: CSAVGEREGGETQYF; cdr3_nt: TGCAGTGCTGTGGGGGAGCGGGAGGGAGGGGAGACCCAGTACTTC
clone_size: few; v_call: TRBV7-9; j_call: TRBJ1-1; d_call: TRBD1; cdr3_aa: CASSDTGGEAFF; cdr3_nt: TGTGCCAGCAGCGATACAGGGGGCGAAGCTTTCTTT
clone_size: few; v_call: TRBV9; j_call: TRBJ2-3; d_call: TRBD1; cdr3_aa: CASNRQGTSTDTQYF; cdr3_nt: TGTGCCAGCAACCGACAGGGGACTTCCACAGATACGCAGTATTTT
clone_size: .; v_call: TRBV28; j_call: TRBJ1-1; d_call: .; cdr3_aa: CASSLFTGLAEAFF; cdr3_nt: TGTGCCAGCAGTTTATTTACAGGGCTGGCTGAAGCTTTCTTT
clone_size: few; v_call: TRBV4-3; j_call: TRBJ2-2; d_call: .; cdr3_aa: CASSQDSETLVTGELFF; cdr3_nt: TGCGCCAGCAGCCAAGATTCGGAGACGCTGGTCACCGGGGAGCTGTTTTTT
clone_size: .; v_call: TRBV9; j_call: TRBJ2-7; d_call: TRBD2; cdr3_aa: CASSVEAGGGEQYF; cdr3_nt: TGTGCCAGCAGCGTAGAAGCGGGAGGGGGCGAGCAGTACTTC
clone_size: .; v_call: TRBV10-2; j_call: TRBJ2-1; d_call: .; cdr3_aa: CASGTSLSYNEQFF; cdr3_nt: TGCGCCAGCGGGACGTCCCTGTCCTACAATGAGCAGTTCTTC
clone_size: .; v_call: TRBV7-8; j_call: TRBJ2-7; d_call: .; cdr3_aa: CASSLWVTGLHEQYF; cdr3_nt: TGTGCCAGCAGCTTATGGGTCACAGGGTTGCACGAGCAGTACTTC
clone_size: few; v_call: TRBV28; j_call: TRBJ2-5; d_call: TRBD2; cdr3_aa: CASSPPAPGLGVETQYF; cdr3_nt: TGTGCCAGCAGTCCCCCAGCACCGGGACTAGGAGTAGAGACCCAGTACTTC
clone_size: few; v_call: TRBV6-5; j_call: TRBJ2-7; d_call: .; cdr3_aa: CASSYSARSVTYEQYF; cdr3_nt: TGTGCCAGCAGTTACTCGGCCAGGAGTGTAACCTACGAGCAGTACTTC
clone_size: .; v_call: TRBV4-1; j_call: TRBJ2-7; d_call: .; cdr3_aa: CASSQEQGEGEGAYEQYF; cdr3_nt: TGCGCCAGCAGCCAAGAACAGGGCGAAGGCGAAGGGGCCTACGAGCAGTACTTC
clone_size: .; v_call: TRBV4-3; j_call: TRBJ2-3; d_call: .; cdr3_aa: CASTQGSGTDTQYF; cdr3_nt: TGCGCCAGCACCCAAGGATCCGGCACAGATACGCAGTATTTT
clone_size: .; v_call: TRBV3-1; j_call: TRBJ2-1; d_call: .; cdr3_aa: CASSHKSHNEQFF; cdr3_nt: TGTGCCAGCAGCCACAAGAGCCACAATGAGCAGTTCTTC
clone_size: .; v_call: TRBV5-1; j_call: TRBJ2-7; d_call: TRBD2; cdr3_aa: CASSLGGLAIYEQYF; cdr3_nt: TGCGCCAGCAGCTTGGGCGGACTAGCGATATACGAGCAGTACTTC
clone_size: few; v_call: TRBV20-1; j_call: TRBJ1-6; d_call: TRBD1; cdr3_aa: CSAREGQGLYNSPLHF; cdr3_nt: TGCAGTGCTAGGGAGGGACAGGGGCTATATAATTCACCCCTCCACTTT
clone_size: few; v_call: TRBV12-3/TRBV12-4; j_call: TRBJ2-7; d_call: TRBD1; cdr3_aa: CASRSTGGRYEQYF; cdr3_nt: TGTGCCAGCAGATCGACAGGGGGTCGCTACGAGCAGTACTTC
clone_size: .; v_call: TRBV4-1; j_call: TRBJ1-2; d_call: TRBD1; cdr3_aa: CASSQEGGTVSNYGYTF; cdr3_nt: TGCGCCAGCAGCCAAGAAGGGGGGACAGTATCTAACTATGGCTACACCTTC
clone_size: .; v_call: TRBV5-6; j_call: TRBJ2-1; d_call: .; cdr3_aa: CASSLDLELQFF; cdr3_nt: TGTGCCAGCAGCCTGGACCTAGAACTGCAGTTCTTC
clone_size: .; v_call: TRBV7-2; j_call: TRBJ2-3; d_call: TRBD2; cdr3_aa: CASSLRAGGGTDTQYF; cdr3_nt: TGTGCCAGCAGCTTGAGAGCGGGGGGGGGCACAGATACGCAGTATTTT
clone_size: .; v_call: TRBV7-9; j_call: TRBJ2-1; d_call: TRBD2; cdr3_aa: CASSFTSGRGHEQFF; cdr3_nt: TGTGCCAGCAGCTTTACCAGCGGGAGAGGCCATGAGCAGTTCTTC
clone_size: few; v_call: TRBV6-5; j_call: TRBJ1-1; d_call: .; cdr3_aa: CASSYSGGGGEAFF; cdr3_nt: TGTGCCAGCAGTTACTCGGGGGGCGGGGGGGAAGCTTTCTTT
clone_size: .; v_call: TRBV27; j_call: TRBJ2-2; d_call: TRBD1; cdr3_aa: CASRRTGARMERGELFF; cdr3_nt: TGTGCCAGCAGAAGAACAGGGGCTAGAATGGAAAGGGGGGAGCTGTTTTTT
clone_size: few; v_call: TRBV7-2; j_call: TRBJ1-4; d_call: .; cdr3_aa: CASSLGGVGEKLFF; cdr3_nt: TGTGCCAGCAGCTTAGGGGGCGTCGGTGAAAAACTGTTTTTT
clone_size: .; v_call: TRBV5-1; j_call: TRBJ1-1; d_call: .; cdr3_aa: CASSLPIFRVRPNTEAFF; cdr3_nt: TGCGCCAGCAGCCTACCGATTTTCAGGGTCAGGCCGAACACTGAAGCTTTCTTT
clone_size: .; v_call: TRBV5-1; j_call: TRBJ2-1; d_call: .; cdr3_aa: CASSLGQGLNEQFF; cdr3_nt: TGCGCCAGCAGCTTGGGGCAGGGTCTGAATGAGCAGTTCTTC
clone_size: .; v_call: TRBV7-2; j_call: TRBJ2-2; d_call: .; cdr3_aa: CASSQPSRNTGELFF; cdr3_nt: TGTGCCAGCAGCCAACCGTCGCGGAACACCGGGGAGCTGTTTTTT